This T cell receptor beta chain was found in a study of metastatic and nonmetastatic thyroid tumors. Study in general: Peripheral blood and tumor or nodule samples from malignant and benign thyroid patients were compared. Study conclusions and caveats: Malignant tumors reportedly showed significantly higher TCR beta diversity than benign nodules in both blood and tumor.

All patients were untreated before thyroid surgery. How the authors handled the data: To classify distant metastasis in papillary thyroid cancer, a model was built from CDR3 differences across clinicopathological groups. Using MiXCR, TCRdb re-called clones from the PCR reads. These V and J calls are TCRdb output, not the study's own analysis. The repertoire holds 40,000 or so clones, with approximately 20% as singletons. About this clone: The antigen is undetermined. One end of the junction fails to match germline, which may point to a read error.

The germline CDR1 and CDR2 sequences are SGDLS and YYNGEE. CDR3 size: 15 residues. Sequencing was done on a sample of blood. V usage is TRBV9 and J usage is TRBJ2-7; 7 bases match TRBD2. This receptor was identified in a female donor with papillary thyroid cancer or a benign thyroid nodule (not recorded which). Some clones in this sample may be carry-over from other donors' samples. CDR3 sequence (DNA): TGTGCCATCAGCGGAGGCGGGGGTCCGTTCTACGAGCAGTACTTC. Protein: CAISGGGGPFYEQYF.